The text below deals with one T cell receptor (beta chain). The antigen is undetermined. General study points: Tumor memory CD4+ T cell TCR gene usage clustered with blood and lymph node memory CD4+ cells and lymph node naive CD4+ cells.

Full-length variable regions came from constant-region reverse primers plus semi-nested Nested Universal Primer A PCR. TCRdb independently ran MiXCR on the 5' RACE reads; one entry per CDR3 protein. The profile shows about 5,700 distinct CDR3 sequences, approximately 34% of them singletons. This clonotype originated in a female donor with breast cancer. Sequencing was performed on naive CD4+ T cells sorted from a lymph node. Indicated subset: naive CD4+ T cells, CD4+CD45RA+CD25-.

The CDR3: CASTLRGNEAFF. The CDR3 region has the DNA TGTGCCAGCACCCTAAGGGGAAATGAAGCTTTCTTT. The chain carries TRBV12-3 or TRBV12-4 and TRBJ1-1; TRBD1 is a possible D gene (5 bases). V was trimmed by 7 bases and J by 7 bases, leaving 13 bases between them. This CDR3 spans 12 amino acids.